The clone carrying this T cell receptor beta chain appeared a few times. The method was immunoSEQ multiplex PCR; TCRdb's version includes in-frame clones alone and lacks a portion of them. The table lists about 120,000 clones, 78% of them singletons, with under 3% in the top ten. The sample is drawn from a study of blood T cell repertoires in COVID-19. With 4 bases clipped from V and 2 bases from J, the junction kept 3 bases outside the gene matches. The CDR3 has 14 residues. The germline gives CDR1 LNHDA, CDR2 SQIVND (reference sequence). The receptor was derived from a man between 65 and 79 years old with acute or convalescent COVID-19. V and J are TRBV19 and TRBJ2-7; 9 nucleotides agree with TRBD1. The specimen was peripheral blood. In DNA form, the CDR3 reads TGTGCCAGTAGTACCAGGACAGGGGCCTACGAGCAGTACTTC. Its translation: CASSTRTGAYEQYF.